A single sample is the source of the 8 T cell receptor beta chains below, sequenced in a study of blood T cells in healthy people across ages. A second roughly 6 to 11 cycle PCR used barcoded and J-beta primers. Each CDR3 protein gets one entry after TCRdb re-called the 5' RACE reads with MiXCR. Of around 1,500,000 distinct CDR3 sequences in the sample, around two fifths were seen once. The sequenced sample consisted of blood. All receptors come from a woman aged 18-29 years in good health.

The CDR3 sequence is CATSAWRGQETQYF. Written as DNA, the CDR3 is TGTGCCACCAGCGCGTGGAGGGGGCAGGAGACCCAGTACTTC. This chain connects TRBV15 to TRBJ2-7; D is possibly TRBD1 (7 bases). TRBJ2-5 matches the DNA end more closely, so the J call is doubtful. The CDR3 totals 14 residues. Germline CDR1 reads LNHNV; CDR2 reads YYDKDF (reference sequence).

V and J are TRBV10-3 and TRBJ1-1; 11 bases match TRBD1. Germline V gene sequence: CDR1 ENHRY, CDR2 SYGVKD. This CDR3 is 14 amino acids long. V gave up 10 bases and J gave up 0 bases; unmatched junction bases: 4. CDR3 nucleotide sequence: TGTGCCACCGGGACAGGGGGTGTGAACACTGAAGCTTTCTTT. This translates into CATGTGGVNTEAFF.

The chain couples TRBV5-6 to TRBJ1-2; unclear D gene. This CDR3 comprises 13 residues. The ends were cut back, 2 bases at V and 8 bases at J, with 13 bases in the middle. Germline values: CDR1 SGHDT, CDR2 YYEEEE. CDR3 nucleotide sequence: TGTGCCAGCAGCTTTATCTCCGGTGACGGCTACACCTTC. The encoded protein is CASSFISGDGYTF.

J is TRBJ1-2 and V is TRBV2; a possible D gene is TRBD1 (5 bases). In germline, CDR1 is SNHLY, CDR2 FYNNEI. CDR3 length equals 17 residues. V lost 5 bases and J lost 0, with 19 bases in between. Here the CDR3 DNA reads TGTGCCAGCAGTTTACAATCTATCGGGGGGGCTAACTATGGCTACACCTTC. Protein product: CASSLQSIGGANYGYTF.

The rearrangement joins TRBV5-1 to TRBJ2-1, with TRBD2 matching over 8 bases. CDR3 length equals 14 residues. The germline V gene has CDR1 SGHRS and CDR2 YFSETQ. Unmatched junction bases numbered 8, after V lost 4 bases and J lost 8 bases. CDR3 residues: CASSGFSGGDEQFF. CDR3 DNA sequence: TGCGCCAGCAGCGGCTTTTCGGGGGGGGATGAGCAGTTCTTC. Full variable domain (remainder filled in from reference TRBV5-1 and TRBJ2-1): KAGVTQTPRYLIKTRGQQVTLSCSPISGHRSVSWYQQTPGQGLQFLFEYFSETQRNKGNFPGRFSGRQFSNSRSEMNVSTLELGDSALYLCASSGFSGGDEQFFGPGTRLTVL.

The rearrangement uses TRBV21-1 and TRBJ2-1; the table's D call TRBD1 went unverified against the DNA. TRBV21-1 is annotated as a pseudogene. The CDR3 consists of 15 residues. The CDR3 sequence: CASSPRDRVANEQFF. As DNA, the CDR3 is TGTGCCAGCAGCCCCCGGGACAGGGTAGCCAATGAGCAGTTCTTC.

V gene TRBV12-3 or TRBV12-4 combines with J gene TRBJ2-3; the D is unclear. The V end lost 7 bases, the J end lost 4 bases, and 12 bases lay between the germline ends. CDR3 length: 13 amino acids. CDR3 loop: CASIPGGADTQYF. The CDR3 DNA is TGTGCCAGCATCCCTGGTGGGGCAGATACGCAGTATTTT.

This chain links TRBV27 with TRBJ2-3, with no clear D. CDR1 is MNHEY and CDR2 is SMNVEV in the germline V gene (reference sequence). V dropped 6 bases and J dropped 0 bases, with 7 bases sitting between them. This CDR3 is 13 amino acids long. CDR3 in DNA: TGTGCCAGCAGGCATTCTAGCACAGATACGCAGTATTTT. It encodes CASRHSSTDTQYF.